The 17 T cell receptor beta chains below were found in one sample sequenced in a study of T cells in Graves' hyperthyroidism and ophthalmopathy. Amplified regions were TCR beta CDR3 sequences from RNA transcripts. TCR CDR3 regions were first amplified by RT-PCR with HTBI primers. TCRdb reprocessed the multiplex PCR reads via MiXCR and lists one record per CDR3 protein. This table has 490,000 or so distinct CDR3 sequences, approximately 23% appearing once. Specimen: blood. These receptors were collected from a woman aged 70 to 79 with Graves' ophthalmopathy.

This clonotype has more than one count but fewer than ten. The chain is built from TRBV3-1 and TRBJ2-1; D is undetermined. Germline V CDR1 and CDR2: LGHDT, YNNKEL (reference sequence). The CDR3 sequence is 15 residues long. V was pared by 4 bases and J by 0 bases, with 10 bases between. For the CDR3, the DNA is TGTGCCAGCAGCCCCAGCCAGTACTCCTACAATGAGCAGTTCTTC. Translated, it gives CASSPSQYSYNEQFF.

This clonotype was counted between two and nine times. The V call is TRBV5-5, the J call TRBJ2-1, with 7 bases that match TRBD1. The CDR3 is 16 residues long. The V gene's germline CDR1 is SGHKS and CDR2 YYEKEE (reference sequence). Unmatched junction bases numbered 9, after V lost 3 bases and J lost 3 bases. The CDR3 DNA follows: TGTGCCAGCAGCTCCGCCGGGACAGCGTACTACAATGAGCAGTTCTTC. This encodes CASSSAGTAYYNEQFF.

This clonotype was recorded many times. V is TRBV27 and J is TRBJ2-1; 12 bases are a match to TRBD1. This CDR3 comprises 16 residues. Trimming took 6 bases from V and 7 from J; bases not matched to a gene: 10. The germline V gene has CDR1 MNHEY and CDR2 SMNVEV (reference sequence). CDR3 loop: CASSTYPGQGANEQFF. In DNA form, the CDR3 reads TGTGCCAGCAGCACCTATCCGGGACAGGGGGCGAATGAGCAGTTCTTC.

This clonotype was counted between two and nine times. The V call is TRBV3-1, the J call TRBJ1-6, with no clear D. V was clipped by 8 bases and J by 0 bases, with 11 bases between them. CDR3 size: 15 residues. Germline lookup yields CDR1 LGHDT and CDR2 YNNKEL (reference sequence). The CDR3 loop is CASGQDSSYNSPLHF. CDR3 bases: TGTGCCAGCGGGCAAGATAGCTCCTATAATTCACCCCTCCACTTT.

The chain is built from TRBV4-2 and TRBJ2-7; the D gene is possibly TRBD2 (5 bases). The CDR3 totals 14 residues. Trimming stripped 1 base from V and 6 bases from J, with 13 bases between. Germline V gene data show CDR1 as LGHNA and CDR2 as YNFKEQ. This chain's CDR3 is CASSQVLAIGEQYF. The CDR3 coding sequence is TGTGCCAGCAGCCAAGTGCTAGCCATCGGCGAGCAGTACTTC.

This chain connects TRBV6-9 to TRBJ2-3; 9 bases match TRBD2. V shed 4 bases and J 11 bases; nucleotides not matched to a gene: 13. Germline loops: CDR1 MNHGY, CDR2 SVAAGI. CDR3 length equals 15 residues. CDR3 DNA: TGTGCCAGCAGTTCCGGGACTAGCTCGAACCGGGTGCAGTATTTT. Its translation is CASSSGTSSNRVQYF.

The chain recombines TRBV7-2 with TRBJ2-3, with TRBD2 identical over 10 bases. Germline V gene lookup returns CDR1 SGHTA and CDR2 FQGNSA. V was clipped by 6 bases and J by 6 bases; unmatched bases: 3. This CDR3 is built from 13 residues. This CDR3 reads CASRWGLADTQYF. The CDR3 nucleotides read TGTGCCAGCAGGTGGGGACTAGCGGATACGCAGTATTTT.

V is TRBV19 and J is TRBJ1-2; D might be TRBD1 (6 bases). The germline CDR1 and CDR2 sequences are LNHDA and SQIVND (reference sequence). The CDR3 length is 13 residues. V was clipped by 3 bases and J by 7 bases, with 12 bases between them. In nucleotides, the CDR3 is TGTGCCAGTAGTATTAACAGGGAGGCTGGCTACACCTTC. As protein: CASSINREAGYTF. Full variable domain (missing parts from reference TRBV19 and TRBJ1-2): DGGITQSPKYLFRKEGQNVTLSCEQNLNHDAMYWYRQDPGQGLRLIYYSQIVNDFQKGDIAEGYSVSREKKESFPLTVTSAQKNPTAFYLCASSINREAGYTFGSGTRLTVV.

The chain couples TRBV30 to TRBJ1-2, with no clear D. The germline CDR1 and CDR2 sequences are GTSNPN and SVGIG (reference sequence). Trimming removed 4 bases at V and 2 bases at J, with 14 bases between. The CDR3 contains 14 residues. The CDR3 nucleotides read TGTGCCTGGACGAGGACCTCTACGAACTATGGCTACACCTTC. Amino acids: CAWTRTSTNYGYTF.

This clonotype has at least ten counts. The rearrangement links TRBV27 to TRBJ2-1; the match to TRBD2 covers 8 bases. The CDR3 has 14 amino acids. CDR1 MNHEY and CDR2 SMNVEV come from the germline V gene (reference sequence). The junction had 4 bases not matched to a gene; V was cut back by 3 bases and J by 6 bases. The CDR3 DNA reads as TGTGCCAGCAGTTTGGAACTAGCGGTCAATGAGCAGTTCTTC. It yields the protein CASSLELAVNEQFF.

The genes are TRBV14 and TRBJ1-2; D gene uncertain. The CDR3 is 14 residues long. Germline values: CDR1 SGHDN, CDR2 FVKESK. The ends were cut back, 0 bases at V and 5 bases at J, with 10 bases in the middle. Written as DNA, the CDR3 is TGTGCCAGCAGCCAAGAAATGGGAGCTTATGGCTACACCTTC. Translation gives CASSQEMGAYGYTF.

This clonotype has just a few counts. This chain uses TRBV10-3 with TRBJ1-1, with D perhaps TRBD1 (5 bases). Looked up from germline, CDR1 is ENHRY and CDR2 is SYGVKD. Trimming took off 7 bases at V and 2 bases at J, with 14 bases between the two ends. The CDR3 runs to 14 residues. CDR3 protein: CAITETEINTEAFF. DNA for the CDR3: TGTGCCATCACCGAGACAGAAATTAACACTGAAGCTTTCTTT.

This clonotype has a count of ten or more. The chain employs TRBV28 and TRBJ1-5; 8 bases align to TRBD1. The CDR3 extends over 16 amino acids. CDR1 is MDHEN, CDR2 SYDVKM, per germline. Losses at the gene ends were 6 bases for V and 0 bases for J; bases not matched to a gene: 7. CDR3 nucleotides: TGTGCCAGCAGCCACCACAGGGGGAATAGCAATCAGCCCCAGCATTTT. This codes for CASSHHRGNSNQPQHF.

The table lists this clonotype with many counts. V is TRBV2 and J is TRBJ2-2; D unclear. Trimming cost V 8 bases and J 4 bases, with 14 bases left between them. The germline V gene encodes CDR1 SNHLY and CDR2 FYNNEI. The CDR3 is 14 amino acids. The CDR3: CASSPGPATGELFF. DNA of the CDR3: TGTGCCAGCTCCCCGGGCCCCGCCACCGGGGAGCTGTTTTTT. The variable domain in full, completed from reference TRBV2 and TRBJ2-2, reads EPEVTQTPSHQVTQMGQEVILRCVPISNHLYFYWYRQILGQKVEFLVSFYNNEISEKSEIFDDQFSVERPDGSNFTLKIRSTKLEDSAMYFCASSPGPATGELFFGEGSRLTVL.

The sample holds many counts of this clonotype. J is TRBJ1-1 and V is TRBV11-2, with 8 bases lining up with TRBD1. CDR3 length equals 16 residues. The germline V gene has CDR1 SGHAT and CDR2 FQNNGV. V lost 6 bases and J lost 1; bases outside the gene matches: 10. The CDR3 bases are TGTGCCAGCAGACCGCAGGGGGCGCGGGGGAACACTGAAGCTTTCTTT. Protein sequence: CASRPQGARGNTEAFF.

This clonotype has only one observation. The chain is built from TRBV28 and TRBJ2-5; D could derive from TRBD1 or TRBD2 (5 bases each). CDR3 length: 13 residues. Trimming pared 3 bases from V and 5 bases from J, leaving 10 bases between. Germline CDR1 MDHEN, CDR2 SYDVKM. The CDR3 here is CASSLGTGETQYF. CDR3 DNA: TGTGCCAGCAGTTTGGGGACGGGGGAGACCCAGTACTTC.

This clonotype came up a few times. The rearrangement links TRBV7-2 to TRBJ2-7; weak D call: TRBD2 (7 bases). Trimming pared 8 bases from V and 5 bases from J, leaving 13 bases between. The CDR3 is 12 residues long. Per germline, CDR1 SGHTA and CDR2 FQGNSA. The CDR3 nucleotides read TGTGCCAGCCGCGGGGGCAGCCACGAGCAGTACTTC. Encoded protein: CASRGGSHEQYF.